This T cell receptor beta chain appears in the sequencing data of a study of control samples from healthy donors and cancer patients. Trimming removed 6 bases from V and 1 base from J, with 9 bases in between. The CDR3 runs 13 residues. Sequencing was performed with immunoSEQ multiplex PCR; in TCRdb, only in-frame clones are kept and a portion is missing. The sample lists about 96,000 clones, about 92% seen once, with 6.5% to 9.5% in the top ten. The chain recombines TRBV12-3 or TRBV12-4 with TRBJ1-1; no definite D call. Sequencing was carried out using blood. The source of this sequence is a man younger than 35 in good health. This chain's CDR3 is CASSLGTNTEAFF. In DNA, the CDR3 is TGTGCCAGCAGCCTCGGAACGAACACTGAAGCTTTCTTT.